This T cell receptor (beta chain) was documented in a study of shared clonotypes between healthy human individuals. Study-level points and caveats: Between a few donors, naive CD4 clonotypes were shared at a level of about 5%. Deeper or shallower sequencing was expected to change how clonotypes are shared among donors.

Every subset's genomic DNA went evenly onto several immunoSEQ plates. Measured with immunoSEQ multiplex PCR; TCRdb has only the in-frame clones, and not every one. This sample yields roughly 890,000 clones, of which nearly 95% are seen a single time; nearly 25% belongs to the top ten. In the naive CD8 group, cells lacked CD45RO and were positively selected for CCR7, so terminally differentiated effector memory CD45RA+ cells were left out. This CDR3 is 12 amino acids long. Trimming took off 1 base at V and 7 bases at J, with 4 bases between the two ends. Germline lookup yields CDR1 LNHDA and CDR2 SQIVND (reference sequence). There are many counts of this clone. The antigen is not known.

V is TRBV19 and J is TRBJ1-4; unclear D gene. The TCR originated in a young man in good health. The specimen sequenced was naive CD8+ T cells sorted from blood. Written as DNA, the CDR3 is TGTGCCAGTAGTATAGCAGGTGAAAAACTGTTTTTT. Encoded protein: CASSIAGEKLFF.